The 12 T cell receptor beta chains reported below all come from one sample, sequenced in a study of cytomegalovirus exposure and HLA in healthy donors. Researchers ran the PCR with 60 Vbeta and 13 Jbeta primers. Only in-frame clones appear in the TCRdb table, and some are missing; sequencing was by immunoSEQ multiplex PCR. The table lists some 150,000 clones, roughly 80% of them singletons. The sequencing input was PBMCs. Receptors were obtained from a man in his forties or fifties in good health and CMV-seronegative.

The chain has TRBV4-1 and TRBJ2-7; 9 bases line up with TRBD2. The CDR3 has 14 residues. Looked up from germline, CDR1 is MGHRA and CDR2 is YSYEKL. V trimming: 1 base; J trimming: 7 bases; junction bases outside the gene matches: 5. The CDR3 coding sequence is TGCGCCAGCAGCCAAGTCCTAGCGGGGATTGAGCAGTACTTC. Protein sequence: CASSQVLAGIEQYF.

The chain joins TRBV15 to TRBJ2-3, with a possible D match to TRBD1 (5 bases). V was pared by 7 bases and J by 2 bases, with 10 bases between. Germline assignment: CDR1 LNHNV and CDR2 YYDKDF (reference sequence). The CDR3 covers 13 residues. The chain's CDR3 is CATIDRITDTQYF. The CDR3 DNA sequence: TGTGCCACCATAGACAGAATCACAGATACGCAGTATTTT.

The chain is built from TRBV7-3 and TRBJ2-5, with D possibly TRBD1 on 7 matching bases. Germline V lookup: CDR1 SGHTA, CDR2 FQGTGA. The CDR3 length is 14 residues. Deletions cut 5 bases from V and 5 bases from J, with 15 bases between. In nucleotides, the CDR3 is TGTGCCAGCAGCCCCCAGACAGGGAGGGAGACCCAGTACTTC. Its translation: CASSPQTGRETQYF.

The chain carries TRBV6-1 and TRBJ1-2; no clear D gene. V lost 3 bases and J lost 6, with 8 bases in between. This CDR3 comprises 12 residues. Germline V gene data show CDR1 as MNHNS and CDR2 as SASEGT. The CDR3: CASSDPLHGYTF. The CDR3 DNA follows: TGTGCCAGCAGTGACCCCCTCCATGGCTACACCTTC.

The CDR3: CASSDRLAVFF. The CDR3 bases are TGTGCCAGCAGTGATCGTCTAGCGGTGTTTTTT. The chain joins TRBV25-1 to TRBJ1-4, with unresolved D. The CDR3 spans 11 residues. In germline, CDR1 is MGHDK, CDR2 SYGVNS. Trimming cost V 3 bases and J 15 bases, with 11 bases left between them.

There are a few counts of this clone. J is TRBJ1-3 and V is TRBV2; 7 nucleotides line up with TRBD1. CDR1 is SNHLY, CDR2 FYNNEI, per germline. V shed 6 bases, J shed 4 bases, and the junction held 9 bases outside the gene matches. This CDR3 contains 15 residues. Here the CDR3 reads CASSTGTASGNTIYF. For the CDR3, the DNA is TGTGCCAGCAGCACCGGGACAGCCTCCGGAAACACCATATATTTT.

CDR3 protein: CASSLLSGGYSYEQYF. CDR3 DNA sequence: TGCGCCAGCAGCCTTCTAAGCGGGGGGTACTCCTACGAGCAGTACTTC. This sequence joins TRBV4-3 and TRBJ2-7; 9 bases map to TRBD2. With V trimmed by 4 bases and J by 0 bases, 7 bases remained unmatched. This CDR3 contains 16 residues. Germline V gives CDR1 LGHNA, CDR2 YSLEER.

This chain links TRBV4-3 with TRBJ2-3; TRBD2 aligns across 8 bases. The CDR3 loop spans 18 amino acids. Germline assignment: CDR1 LGHNA and CDR2 YSLEER. The junction had 14 bases not matched to a gene; V was cut back by 0 bases and J by 6 bases. The CDR3 loop reads CASSQELPGLGSKDTQYF. The CDR3 nucleotides read TGCGCCAGCAGCCAAGAGCTTCCGGGACTAGGGTCAAAGGATACGCAGTATTTT.

This chain connects TRBV6-5 to TRBJ1-5, with 7 bases matching TRBD1. The V and J ends lost 5 bases and 4 bases, in that order; junction bases with no gene match: 5. Germline assignment: CDR1 MNHEY and CDR2 SVGAGI. CDR3 length: 14 residues. CDR3 coding DNA: TGTGCCAGCAGTGGTGGACAGGCGAATCAGCCCCAGCATTTT. Amino acid sequence: CASSGGQANQPQHF.

The rearrangement links TRBV7-3 to TRBJ1-1; D is unresolved. CDR1 is SGHTA and CDR2 is FQGTGA in the germline V gene. This CDR3 contains 15 residues. Trimming stripped 1 base from V and 0 bases from J, with 9 bases between. The CDR3 protein is CASSLKGGMNTEAFF. Here the CDR3 DNA reads TGTGCCAGCAGCTTAAAGGGCGGGATGAACACTGAAGCTTTCTTT.

This clone was observed a handful of times. The rearrangement links TRBV6-1 to TRBJ1-6; a possible D gene is TRBD1 (6 bases). The CDR3 sequence is 13 residues long. Between the trimmed V and J ends, which lost 11 bases and 11 bases, there was a span of 19 bases. Germline loops: CDR1 MNHNS, CDR2 SASEGT. The CDR3 nucleotides read TGTGCCTGCGCAGCTACAGGGTTGGCACCCCTCCACTTT. This codes for CACAATGLAPLHF.

This clone has only a few counts. The chain links TRBV5-6 to TRBJ1-6; D ambiguous. This CDR3 is 16 amino acids long. Germline CDR1 and CDR2: SGHDT and YYEEEE. The germline V and J ends were trimmed by 4 bases and 6 bases, with 17 bases remaining between them. Here the CDR3 reads CASSADRGPRNSPLHF. As DNA, the CDR3 is TGTGCCAGCAGCGCGGATCGAGGGCCGCGTAATTCACCCCTCCACTTT.